The 20 T cell receptor beta chains presented below share a single source sample, sequenced in a study. Each CDR3 protein gets one entry after TCRdb re-called the 5' RACE reads with MiXCR. This sample has around 57,000 distinct CDR3 sequences, with around 26% found just once. The sequenced sample consisted of tumor-infiltrating memory CD4+ T cells sorted from the breast tumor. Described subset: memory CD4+ T cells, CD4+CD45RO+CD25-. The receptors were gathered from a female donor with breast cancer.

The CDR3: CATGGDDEKLFF. The CDR3 coding sequence is TGTGCCACCGGAGGGGACGATGAAAAACTGTTTTTT. The V call is TRBV24-1, the J call TRBJ1-4; D possibly corresponds to TRBD1 (5 bases). Germline V gene data show CDR1 as KGHDR and CDR2 as SFDVKD. V lost 9 bases and J 6 bases, leaving 10 bases between the germline ends. The CDR3 runs 12 residues.

With regard to this clonotype: At one boundary the junction diverges from the germline segment, which might be a read error. The J gene is TRBJ2-1, the V gene TRBV6-2 or TRBV6-3; TRBD2 aligns across 10 bases. Germline V lookup: CDR1 MNHEY, CDR2 SVGEGT. This CDR3 is 18 amino acids long. The CDR3 DNA reads as TGTGCTAGCAGGTCTAGCGGGAGTACCTCCCTACCCTACAATGAGCAGTTCTTC. This codes for CASRSSGSTSLPYNEQFF.

This clonotype turned up a few times. The chain uses TRBV5-1 and TRBJ2-7; D is uncertain. Germline V lookup: CDR1 SGHRS, CDR2 YFSETQ. Trimming shortened V by 0 bases and J by 3 bases, and 13 bases separated the two germline ends. This CDR3 spans 15 amino acids. This CDR3 reads CASSLGSSTFYEQYF. In nucleotides, the CDR3 is TGCGCCAGCAGCTTGGGAAGCTCGACCTTCTACGAGCAGTACTTC.

This clonotype was detected a few times. The CDR3 bases are TGTGCCAGCAGCCGGAACAGCCAAGAGACCCAGTACTTC. The encoded protein is CASSRNSQETQYF. The V call is TRBV9, the J call TRBJ2-5; D not resolved. The CDR3 has 13 residues. Germline CDR1 and CDR2: SGDLS and YYNGEE. Deletions cut 4 bases from V and 1 base from J, with 8 bases between.

The V and J genes are TRBV5-1 and TRBJ2-7; no firm D call. This CDR3 contains 13 residues. Trimming cost V 4 bases and J 3 bases, with 11 bases left between them. Looked up from germline, CDR1 is SGHRS and CDR2 is YFSETQ. This CDR3 reads CASSKGPIYEQYF. The CDR3 bases are TGCGCCAGCAGCAAAGGGCCAATCTACGAGCAGTACTTC.

In its sample, this clonotype was seen many times. This chain connects TRBV7-2 to TRBJ2-7, with 8 bases identical to TRBD1. Per the germline V gene, CDR1 is SGHTA and CDR2 is FQGNSA. The CDR3 has 14 residues. With V trimmed by 5 bases and J by 3 bases, 6 bases remained unmatched. CDR3 bases: TGTGCCAGCAGCCCTACCGGACAGGGCTACGAGCAGTACTTC. Protein product: CASSPTGQGYEQYF.

The V and J genes are TRBV10-1 and TRBJ2-7, with D tentatively TRBD2 (6 bases). In germline, CDR1 is WNHNN, CDR2 SYGVQD (reference sequence). Trimming shortened V by 0 bases and J by 5 bases, and 17 bases separated the two germline ends. CDR3 length: 16 residues. CDR3 loop: CASSESKGRGQDEQYF. The CDR3 bases are TGCGCCAGCAGTGAGTCAAAAGGGCGGGGCCAGGACGAGCAGTACTTC.

This clonotype was observed a handful of times. The gene calls are TRBV6-1 and TRBJ1-6; unclear D gene. V dropped 6 bases and J dropped 0 bases, with 3 bases sitting between them. CDR3 length: 13 residues. Germline values: CDR1 MNHNS, CDR2 SASEGT. CDR3 sequence: CASRVSYNSPLHF. CDR3 nucleotide sequence: TGTGCCAGCAGAGTCTCCTATAATTCACCCCTCCACTTT.

This sequence joins TRBV13 and TRBJ1-2, with D tentatively TRBD1 (5 bases). There are 16 residues in the CDR3. Germline CDR1 reads PRHDT; CDR2 reads FYEKMQ (reference sequence). The V gene lost 0 bases and the J gene lost 8 bases, with 19 bases spanning the gap. The CDR3 here is CASSLGGLAEAMGYTF. DNA for the CDR3: TGTGCCAGCAGCTTAGGGGGACTGGCCGAAGCTATGGGCTACACCTTC.

The chain combines TRBV5-1 with TRBJ2-5, with unresolved D. Germline V lookup: CDR1 SGHRS, CDR2 YFSETQ. CDR3 length: 12 residues. V was cut by 0 bases and J by 5 bases, with 5 bases left in between. The CDR3 nucleotides are TGCGCCAGCAGCTTGGCGGAGGAGACCCAGTACTTC. Translation: CASSLAEETQYF.

In regard to this clonotype: One end of the junction does not line up with germline, which may come from a read error. The chain carries TRBV4-2 and TRBJ2-7; D not certain. Germline CDR1 and CDR2: LGHNA and YNFKEQ. CDR3 length equals 13 residues. The CDR3 here is CASSQDWTGHQTF. The DNA for the CDR3 is TGTGCCAGCAGCCAAGATTGGACGGGCCACCAGACGTTC.

CDR3 nucleotides: TGCAGTGCTAGAGATGGGAGCGGATCGACTAGCACAGATACGCAGTATTTT. It yields the protein CSARDGSGSTSTDTQYF. V usage is TRBV20-1 and J usage is TRBJ2-3; D might be TRBD2 (5 bases). Germline assignment: CDR1 DFQATT and CDR2 SNEGSKA (reference sequence). This CDR3 is 17 amino acids long. V lost 0 bases to trimming and J lost 0 bases, with 16 bases between them.

The rearrangement links TRBV6-5 to TRBJ1-4, with a tentative D call TRBD1 (5 bases). Trimming took 6 bases from V and 5 from J, leaving 16 bases between them. The CDR3 loop spans 15 amino acids. In germline, CDR1 is MNHEY, CDR2 SVGAGI. This chain's CDR3 is CASSYDGTSNEKLFF. CDR3 in DNA: TGTGCCAGCAGCTACGATGGGACCTCCAATGAAAAACTGTTTTTT.

The chain is built from TRBV20-1 and TRBJ1-6, with D unresolved. CDR1 and CDR2 from the germline V gene are DFQATT and SNEGSKA (reference sequence). Trimming stripped 2 bases from V and 4 bases from J, with 9 bases between. The CDR3 is 14 residues long. The DNA for the CDR3 is TGCAGTGCTAGAAGGACGGCTTATAATTCACCCCTCCACTTT. Protein sequence: CSARRTAYNSPLHF.

V gene TRBV27 combines with J gene TRBJ1-1; TRBD1 matches 7 bases. After removal of 6 bases from V and 5 bases from J, the junction contained 6 bases not matched to a gene. This CDR3 region has 13 residues. CDR1 is MNHEY, CDR2 SMNVEV, per germline (reference sequence). For the CDR3, the DNA is TGTGCCAGCAGCCCCGGGACAGAAACTGAAGCTTTCTTT. This gives the protein CASSPGTETEAFF.

Only one count was recorded for this clonotype. This chain links TRBV7-2 with TRBJ1-2; perhaps TRBD1 as D (5 bases). CDR3 size: 12 residues. Germline V lookup: CDR1 SGHTA, CDR2 FQGNSA. Trimming pared 1 base from V and 8 bases from J, leaving 8 bases between. In nucleotides, the CDR3 is TGTGCCAGCAGCTTAGTCAGGGACGGCTACACCTTC. It yields the protein CASSLVRDGYTF.

The gene calls are TRBV7-2 and TRBJ1-2; D is perhaps TRBD1 (5 bases). Trimming removed 1 base at V and 2 bases at J, with 8 bases between. Per germline, CDR1 SGHTA and CDR2 FQGNSA. The CDR3 runs to 14 residues. The CDR3 region is CASSLEGTNYGYTF. The CDR3 DNA reads TGTGCCAGCAGCTTAGAGGGGACGAACTATGGCTACACCTTC.

The chain uses TRBV6-2 or TRBV6-3 and TRBJ1-1; D is possibly TRBD1 (5 bases). CDR3 length equals 16 residues. V was pared by 4 bases and J by 0 bases, with 15 bases between. CDR1 and CDR2 from the germline V gene are MNHEY and SVGEGT. This CDR3 reads CASSFPEGTMNTEAFF. DNA of the CDR3: TGTGCCAGCAGTTTCCCGGAGGGGACCATGAACACTGAAGCTTTCTTT.

The chain combines TRBV28 with TRBJ2-1; 9 bases map to TRBD1. The V segment lost 4 bases and the J segment 0 bases; nucleotides outside the gene matches: 4. Germline V gives CDR1 MDHEN, CDR2 SYDVKM. The CDR3 is 16 amino acids. The DNA of the CDR3 is TGTGCCAGCAGTTCATTGACAGGGGGCTCCTACAATGAGCAGTTCTTC. It specifies CASSSLTGGSYNEQFF.

V gene TRBV30 combines with J gene TRBJ2-3; a weak D match, TRBD1 (6 bases). The length of the CDR3 is 12 residues. CDR1 is GTSNPN, CDR2 SVGIG, per germline (reference sequence). Deletions cut 1 base from V and 6 bases from J, with 8 bases between. This chain's CDR3 is CAWSGTADTQYF. CDR3 sequence (DNA): TGTGCCTGGAGTGGGACAGCCGATACGCAGTATTTT.